These 20 T cell receptor beta chains originate from one sample sequenced in a study of vaccination and CD4 T cells after COVID-19. Treatment meaning: approximately nine-day PBMC culture with coronavirus spike peptide pools or control peptides (ViraFEST assay). An Oncomine TCR Beta short-read assay was used to sequence the DNA from cultured CD4+ T cells. TCRdb used MiXCR to reprocess the PCR reads, holding one entry per CDR3 protein. The sample holds roughly 10,000 distinct CDR3 sequences, roughly 46% seen once. These TCRs' antigens remain unknown. The sample consisted of CD4+ T cells from blood, cultured in vitro. These receptors were obtained from a human donor who had recovered from COVID-19.

This chain joins TRBV25-1 and TRBJ1-1, with D possibly being TRBD1 (6 bases). This CDR3 comprises 14 residues. CDR1 MGHDK and CDR2 SYGVNS come from the germline V gene. V was pared by 2 bases and J by 1 base, with 8 bases between. The CDR3 loop is CASSEGQQNTEAFF. Here the CDR3 DNA reads TGTGCCAGCAGTGAAGGACAGCAGAACACTGAAGCTTTCTTT.

In nucleotides, the CDR3 is TGTGCCAGCAGACGGGGGAGCACAGATACGCAGTATTTT. Its translation: CASRRGSTDTQYF. V usage is TRBV6-1 and J usage is TRBJ2-3, with a tentative D call TRBD2 (6 bases). Germline V gene data show CDR1 as MNHNS and CDR2 as SASEGT. The CDR3 length is 13 residues. V was pared by 6 bases and J by 0 bases, with 7 bases between.

In its sample, this clonotype was seen a few times. This chain uses TRBV27 with TRBJ1-5, with D uncertain. The CDR3 is 13 amino acids. Trimming took off 6 bases at V and 3 bases at J, with 9 bases between the two ends. The V gene's germline CDR1 is MNHEY and CDR2 SMNVEV (reference sequence). As DNA, the CDR3 is TGTGCCAGCAGGCCCTTAACCAATCAGCCCCAGCATTTT. This translates into CASRPLTNQPQHF.

This clonotype was seen once. This chain joins TRBV5-1 and TRBJ2-2, with a possible D match to TRBD1 (6 bases). The V end was cut by 4 bases, the J end by 7 bases, with 20 bases between. Germline CDR1 SGHRS, CDR2 YFSETQ. This CDR3 has 16 residues. CDR3 DNA sequence: TGCGCCAGCAGCCCGCAGCCACAGGGTCTCGGCGGGGAGCTGTTTTTT. Amino acids: CASSPQPQGLGGELFF.

This clonotype was observed a few times. The chain carries TRBV24-1 and TRBJ1-4; weak D call: TRBD1 (6 bases). V shed 7 bases and J shed 3 bases, with 26 bases lying between them. Germline V lookup: CDR1 KGHDR, CDR2 SFDVKD. The CDR3 has 19 residues. The DNA for the CDR3 is TGTGCCACCAGCCTAGTCAGGGGCAGTAAGGGGATGGCTAATGAAAAACTGTTTTTT. This sequence encodes CATSLVRGSKGMANEKLFF.

This clonotype was observed once. For the CDR3, the DNA is TGCAGTGCTAGCCTAATAGCGGGGGCCGACCAAGAGACCCAGTACTTC. Encoded protein: CSASLIAGADQETQYF. J is TRBJ2-5 and V is TRBV20-1, with 9 bases that match TRBD2. This CDR3 has 16 residues. V shed 3 bases and J 0 bases; nucleotides not matched to a gene: 8. Germline assignment: CDR1 DFQATT and CDR2 SNEGSKA (reference sequence).

The genes are TRBV6-1 and TRBJ1-2, with a weak D call TRBD1 (6 bases). The CDR3 is made up of 14 amino acids. Germline V gene sequence: CDR1 MNHNS, CDR2 SASEGT. Trimming pared 1 base from V and 5 bases from J, leaving 11 bases between. The CDR3 is CASSEGVRGYGYTF. CDR3 DNA: TGTGCCAGCAGTGAAGGGGTTAGGGGGTATGGCTACACCTTC.

This clonotype was detected only a few times. Here the CDR3 reads CASSPGQGGGYTF. The CDR3 coding sequence is TGTGCCAGCAGCCCGGGGCAGGGCGGGGGCTACACCTTC. The V gene is TRBV7-2, the J gene TRBJ1-2; perhaps TRBD1 as D (5 bases). This CDR3 is 13 amino acids long. Trimming shortened V by 5 bases and J by 8 bases, and 15 bases separated the two germline ends. Germline V gene lookup returns CDR1 SGHTA and CDR2 FQGNSA.

This clonotype was seen a few times. V gene TRBV28 combines with J gene TRBJ1-5; D is unresolved. Germline loops: CDR1 MDHEN, CDR2 SYDVKM. The V end lost 7 bases, the J end lost 3 bases, and 10 bases lay between the germline ends. This CDR3 comprises 13 residues. CDR3 sequence: CASTSRINQPQHF. The DNA of the CDR3 is TGTGCCAGCACCTCCCGAATCAATCAGCCCCAGCATTTT.

This clonotype qualifies as large. The chain links TRBV11-1 to TRBJ2-7; 8 nucleotides line up with TRBD2. This CDR3 spans 15 amino acids. The germline gives CDR1 SGHAT, CDR2 FQDESV (reference sequence). Germline trimming cut 2 bases from V and 5 bases from J; bases unmatched to any gene: 8. CDR3 sequence reads: CASSLTVGLDDEQYF. The CDR3 region has the DNA TGTGCCAGCAGCTTAACGGTGGGACTAGATGACGAGCAGTACTTC.

The chain employs TRBV12-3 or TRBV12-4 and TRBJ1-2; D gene uncertain. V was cut by 1 base and J by 6 bases, with 6 bases left in between. The CDR3 sequence is 12 residues long. For the CDR3, the DNA is TGTGCCAGCAGTTTAGAAGGGCATGGCTACACCTTC. Encoded protein: CASSLEGHGYTF.

The chain links TRBV7-2 to TRBJ1-6, with no clear D. Germline values: CDR1 SGHTA, CDR2 FQGNSA. Between the trimmed V and J ends, which lost 4 bases and 6 bases, there was a span of 16 bases. This CDR3 is built from 16 residues. The CDR3, as DNA: TGTGCCAGCAGCTATGACACCTTCTGGGGTAATTCACCCCTCCACTTT. As protein: CASSYDTFWGNSPLHF.

This clonotype was detected only a few times. In nucleotides, the CDR3 is TGTGCCAGCAGCTTAGACCTGGGCGAGTCACCCCTCCACTTT. Its protein is CASSLDLGESPLHF. The rearrangement uses TRBV7-9 and TRBJ1-6; no clear D gene. Germline values: CDR1 SEHNR, CDR2 FQNEAQ (reference sequence). CDR3 length: 14 residues. The V end lost 1 base, the J end lost 10 bases, and 11 bases lay between the germline ends. Full variable domain (rest looked up from reference TRBV7-9 and TRBJ1-6): DTGVSQNPRHKITKRGQNVTFRCDPISEHNRLYWYRQTLGQGPEFLTYFQNEAQLEKSRLLSDRFSAERPKGSFSTLEIQRTEQGDSAMYLCASSLDLGESPLHFGNGTRLTVT.

This clonotype was seen a few times. The chain couples TRBV6-1 to TRBJ1-2; D may be TRBD1 (5 bases). CDR3 length: 15 residues. Between the trimmed V and J ends, which lost 5 bases and 5 bases, there was a span of 18 bases. Germline V gene lookup returns CDR1 MNHNS and CDR2 SASEGT. CDR3 coding DNA: TGTGCCAGCAGTCGGGACCGAACGGGGTGGTATGGCTACACCTTC. Its protein product is CASSRDRTGWYGYTF.

The chain combines TRBV4-1 with TRBJ1-2; 8 positions agree with TRBD1. The CDR3 has 15 residues. Germline V gives CDR1 MGHRA, CDR2 YSYEKL. The J segment lost 5 bases and the V segment lost 0 bases, leaving 5 bases of the junction unmatched. The CDR3 nucleotides are TGCGCCAGCAGCCAAGACTGGGACAGGAATTATGGCTACACCTTC. Residues: CASSQDWDRNYGYTF.

V usage is TRBV7-2 and J usage is TRBJ2-3; no firm D call. Germline values: CDR1 SGHTA, CDR2 FQGNSA. V gave up 2 bases and J gave up 2 bases, with 8 bases separating them. The CDR3 runs 14 residues. DNA of the CDR3: TGTGCCAGCAGCTTACCTCTACACACAGATACGCAGTATTTT. Amino acid sequence: CASSLPLHTDTQYF.

In regard to this clonotype: Since no conserved phenylalanine or tryptophan closes the CDR3, a read error is the likely cause. The chain employs TRBV6-1 and TRBJ2-3, with no clear D. The CDR3 is 13 residues long. V lost 3 bases and J 6 bases, leaving 10 bases between the germline ends. Germline CDR1 MNHNS, CDR2 SASEGT. The CDR3 loop reads CASSETFRDTQYL. The CDR3 DNA follows: TGTGCCAGCAGTGAGACATTCCGCGATACGCAGTATCTT.

The gene calls are TRBV20-1 and TRBJ2-5, with 7 bases identical to TRBD2. CDR3 size: 11 residues. CDR1 and CDR2 (germline): DFQATT, SNEGSKA (reference sequence). Germline trimming cut 5 bases from V and 5 bases from J; bases unmatched to any gene: 2. The CDR3 region is CSARLAETQYF. The CDR3, as DNA: TGCAGTGCTCGACTAGCTGAGACCCAGTACTTC.

A single count supports this clonotype. The chain carries TRBV5-1 and TRBJ2-5, with TRBD2 as a possible D gene (5 bases). The CDR3 spans 13 residues. Trimming pared 0 bases from V and 5 bases from J, leaving 8 bases between. Per the germline V gene, CDR1 is SGHRS and CDR2 is YFSETQ. The CDR3 spells CASSLVIAETQYF. The CDR3 DNA reads as TGCGCCAGCAGCTTGGTAATAGCGGAGACCCAGTACTTC. The full variable domain, in which reference TRBV5-1 and TRBJ2-5 provide the parts outside the CDR3, is KAGVTQTPRYLIKTRGQQVTLSCSPISGHRSVSWYQQTPGQGLQFLFEYFSETQRNKGNFPGRFSGRQFSNSRSEMNVSTLELGDSALYLCASSLVIAETQYFGPGTRLLVL.

The rearrangement uses TRBV29-1 and TRBJ2-2, with D tentatively TRBD2 (6 bases). The CDR3 extends over 13 amino acids. Germline values: CDR1 SQVTM, CDR2 ANQGSEA. V was clipped by 5 bases and J by 5 bases, with 12 bases between them. This CDR3 is CSVPRGKTGELFF. The CDR3 DNA sequence: TGCAGCGTTCCACGGGGGAAGACCGGGGAGCTGTTTTTT.